Ten or more counts support the clone carrying this T cell receptor beta chain. Its antigen is undetermined. This sample was included in a study of response to subunit inactivated influenza vaccine. In TCRdb, the RT-PCR reads were re-called with MiXCR into one record per CDR3 protein. Found here are about 570,000 distinct CDR3 sequences, roughly 12% of them singletons; the top ten hold roughly 10%. Trimming cost V 6 bases and J 2 bases; bases outside gene matches: 8. CDR1 and CDR2 (germline): SGHAT, FQDESV (reference sequence). This CDR3 has 16 amino acids. Findings of the study overall: It was the authors' suggestion that each seasonal influenza vaccination recruits few new T cells.

The starting material was PBMCs from blood, obtained on the day of vaccination. The J gene is TRBJ2-1, the V gene TRBV11-1, with 9 positions matching TRBD2. The sequence came from a man between 50 and 59 years old who received an inactivated influenza vaccine. As DNA, the CDR3 is TGTGCCAGCAGTTTAAGACTAGCGGTTCCCTACAATGAGCAGTTCTTC. Translating gives CASSLRLAVPYNEQFF.